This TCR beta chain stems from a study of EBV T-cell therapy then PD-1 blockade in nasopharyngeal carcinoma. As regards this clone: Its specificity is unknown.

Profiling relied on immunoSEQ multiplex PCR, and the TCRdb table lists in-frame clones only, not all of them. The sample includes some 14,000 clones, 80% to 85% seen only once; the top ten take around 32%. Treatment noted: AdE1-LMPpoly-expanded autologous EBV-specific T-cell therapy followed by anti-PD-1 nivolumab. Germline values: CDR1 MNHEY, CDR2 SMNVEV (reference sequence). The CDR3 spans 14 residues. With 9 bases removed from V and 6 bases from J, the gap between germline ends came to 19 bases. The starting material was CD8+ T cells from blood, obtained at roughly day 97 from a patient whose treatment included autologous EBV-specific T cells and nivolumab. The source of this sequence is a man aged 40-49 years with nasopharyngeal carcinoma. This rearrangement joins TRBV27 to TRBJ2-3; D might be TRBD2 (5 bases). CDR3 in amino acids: CASSPGIPWDTQYF. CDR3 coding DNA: TGTGCCAGTAGCCCCGGGATCCCATGGGATACGCAGTATTTT.